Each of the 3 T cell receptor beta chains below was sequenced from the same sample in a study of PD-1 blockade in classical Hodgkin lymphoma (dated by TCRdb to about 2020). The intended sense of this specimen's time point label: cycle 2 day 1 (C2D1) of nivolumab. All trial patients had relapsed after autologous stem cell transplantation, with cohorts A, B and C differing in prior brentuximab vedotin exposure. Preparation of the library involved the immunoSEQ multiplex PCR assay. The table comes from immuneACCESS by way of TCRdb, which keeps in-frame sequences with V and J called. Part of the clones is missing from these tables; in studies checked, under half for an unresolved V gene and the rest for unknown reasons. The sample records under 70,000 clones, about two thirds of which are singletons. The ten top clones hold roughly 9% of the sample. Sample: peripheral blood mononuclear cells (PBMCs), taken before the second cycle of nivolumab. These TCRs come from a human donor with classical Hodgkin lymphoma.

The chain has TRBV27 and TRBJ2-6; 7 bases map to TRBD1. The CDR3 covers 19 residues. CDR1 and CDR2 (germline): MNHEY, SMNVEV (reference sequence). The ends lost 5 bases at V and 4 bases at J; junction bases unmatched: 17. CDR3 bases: TGTGCCAGCAGTGCCGGTGTAGAGGGGGCAACGTTCGGGGCCAACGTCCTGACTTTC. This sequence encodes CASSAGVEGATFGANVLTF.

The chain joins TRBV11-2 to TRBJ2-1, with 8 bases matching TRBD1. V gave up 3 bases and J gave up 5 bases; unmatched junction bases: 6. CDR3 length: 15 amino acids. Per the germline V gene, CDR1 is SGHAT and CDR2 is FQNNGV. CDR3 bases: TGTGCCAGCAGCTTGAGCAGGGGGCTTGACAATGAGCAGTTCTTC. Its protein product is CASSLSRGLDNEQFF.

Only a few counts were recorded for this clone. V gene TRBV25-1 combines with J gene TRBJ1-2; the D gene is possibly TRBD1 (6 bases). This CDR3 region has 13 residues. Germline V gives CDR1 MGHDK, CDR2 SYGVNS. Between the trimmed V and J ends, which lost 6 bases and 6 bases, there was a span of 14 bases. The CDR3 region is CASRNSGEHGYTF. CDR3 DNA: TGTGCCAGCAGGAACTCAGGGGAACATGGCTACACCTTC.